Below, one T cell receptor beta chain is given with its context. The antigen is unknown. V was pared by 2 bases and J by 0 bases, with 8 bases between. The CDR3 length is 14 residues. Germline assignment: CDR1 GTSNPN and CDR2 SVGIG (reference sequence). These data come from a study of CD8 T cells in ankylosing spondylitis. 5'-RACE, quantitative and with molecular barcodes, yielded the TCR beta libraries. MiXCR was run by TCRdb on the 5' RACE reads, yielding one entry per CDR3 protein. The repertoire consists of more than 650,000 distinct CDR3 sequences, with about an eighth occurring once and the leading ten covering roughly 0.51%. General study points: Disease-linked clones, CD8+, were relatively rare in peripheral blood. Among TCR beta sequences, a motif of about 8 highly homologous variants appeared characteristic of ankylosing spondylitis blood. Significantly higher representation of disease-linked clones was reported for matched ankylosing spondylitis synovial fluid. Some motif variants were previously reported in reactive arthritis synovial fluid and blood.

The specimen was blood, either unsorted or a sorted T cell fraction (not recorded which). This chain links TRBV30 with TRBJ2-1; no firm D call. The TCR sequence derives from a male donor with ankylosing spondylitis. CDR3 sequence (DNA): TGTGCCTGGAGTATTGGCGGCTCCTACAATGAGCAGTTCTTC. It is translated as CAWSIGGSYNEQFF.